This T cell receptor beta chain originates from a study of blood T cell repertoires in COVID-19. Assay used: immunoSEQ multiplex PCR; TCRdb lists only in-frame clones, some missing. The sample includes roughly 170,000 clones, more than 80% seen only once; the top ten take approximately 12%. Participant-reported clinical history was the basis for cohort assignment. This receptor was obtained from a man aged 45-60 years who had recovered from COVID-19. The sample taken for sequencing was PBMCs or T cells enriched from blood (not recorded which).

The CDR3 bases are TGCGCCAGCAGCTTGGAGGAGGGCACCGGGGAGCTGTTTTTT. Protein sequence: CASSLEEGTGELFF. The J gene is TRBJ2-2, the V gene TRBV5-1; maybe TRBD2 (6 bases). In germline, CDR1 is SGHRS, CDR2 YFSETQ. There are 14 residues in the CDR3. Trimming took 0 bases from V and 4 from J, leaving 7 bases between them.